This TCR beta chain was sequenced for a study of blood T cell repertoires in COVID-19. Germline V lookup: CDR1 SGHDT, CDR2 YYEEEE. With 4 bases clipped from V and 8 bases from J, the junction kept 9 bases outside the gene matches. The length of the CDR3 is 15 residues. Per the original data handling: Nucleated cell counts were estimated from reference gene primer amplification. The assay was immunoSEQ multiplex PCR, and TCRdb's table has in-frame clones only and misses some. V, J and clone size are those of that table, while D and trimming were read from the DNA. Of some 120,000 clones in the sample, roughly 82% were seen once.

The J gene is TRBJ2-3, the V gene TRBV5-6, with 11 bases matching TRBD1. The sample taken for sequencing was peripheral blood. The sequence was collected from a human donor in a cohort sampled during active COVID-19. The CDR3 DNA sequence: TGTGCCAGCAGCGTCAGGACAGGGGGCTCGGGTACGCAGTATTTT. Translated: CASSVRTGGSGTQYF.